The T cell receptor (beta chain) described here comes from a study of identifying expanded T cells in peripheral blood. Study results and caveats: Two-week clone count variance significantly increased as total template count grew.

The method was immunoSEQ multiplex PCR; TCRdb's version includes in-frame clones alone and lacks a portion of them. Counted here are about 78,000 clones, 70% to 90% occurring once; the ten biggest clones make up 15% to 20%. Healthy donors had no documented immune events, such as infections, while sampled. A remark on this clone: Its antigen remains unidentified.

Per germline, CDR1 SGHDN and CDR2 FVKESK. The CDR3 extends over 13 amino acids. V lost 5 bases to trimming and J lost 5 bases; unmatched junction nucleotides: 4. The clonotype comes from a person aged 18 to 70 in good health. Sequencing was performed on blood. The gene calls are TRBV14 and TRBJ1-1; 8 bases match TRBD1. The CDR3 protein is CASSWTGRTEAFF. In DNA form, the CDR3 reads TGTGCCAGCAGCTGGACAGGGCGAACTGAAGCTTTCTTT.